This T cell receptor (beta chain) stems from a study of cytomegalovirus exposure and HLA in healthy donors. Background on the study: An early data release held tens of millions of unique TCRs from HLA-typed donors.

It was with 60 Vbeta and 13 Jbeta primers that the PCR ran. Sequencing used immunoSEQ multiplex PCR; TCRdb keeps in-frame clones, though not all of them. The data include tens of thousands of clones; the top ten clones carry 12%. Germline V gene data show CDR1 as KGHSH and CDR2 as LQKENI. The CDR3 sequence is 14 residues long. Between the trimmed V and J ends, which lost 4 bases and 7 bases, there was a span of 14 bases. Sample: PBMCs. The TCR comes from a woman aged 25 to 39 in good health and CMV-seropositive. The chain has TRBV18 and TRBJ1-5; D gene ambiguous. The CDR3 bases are TGTGCCAGCTCACTAAACGCGGAAAGGCAGCCCCAGCATTTT. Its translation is CASSLNAERQPQHF.